This T cell receptor beta chain was observed in a study of radiation and T cells in renal cell carcinoma. Study conclusions and caveats: Pretreatment tumor biopsies were lacking, so baseline clonotypes are unknown.

Sample time point: baseline pretreatment blood. Treatment: 15 Gy SBRT to primary tumor, nephrectomy 4 weeks later. Clones were sequenced by immunoSEQ multiplex PCR, and TCRdb holds only the in-frame ones, with some missing. The data contain tens of thousands of clones, over 75% of them seen just once; the ten biggest clones take up roughly 6%. Regarding this clone: What it binds is not known.

CDR3 length: 15 residues. Deletions cut 4 bases from V and 0 bases from J, with 12 bases between. CDR1 SGHRS and CDR2 YFSETQ come from the germline V gene. The chain links TRBV5-1 to TRBJ2-3, with D perhaps TRBD1 (6 bases). Sample: blood, taken from a patient whose treatment included radiotherapy and nephrectomy. This TCR was sampled from a man aged 55-75 years with renal cell carcinoma. In DNA form, the CDR3 reads TGCGCCAGCAGCAATGACAGGATAAGCACAGATACGCAGTATTTT. It translates to CASSNDRISTDTQYF.